The rows below give T cell receptor beta chains drawn from one sample of a study of molecular identifiers for immune sequencing clone quantification. TCRdb itself ran the PCR reads through MiXCR, one entry per CDR3 protein. The repertoire holds a few hundred thousand distinct CDR3 sequences, about 23% seen once, with 0.7% to 0.95% in the top ten. Sequencing was performed on naive CD8+ T cells from blood, with Jurkat cell RNA spiked in. The source is a human donor in good health. Some libraries in this study had Jurkat cell RNA spiked in. The conserved cysteine and the conserved F or W are not part of the CDR3 here.

TRBJ2-7	TRBV4-2	TSSQVEALGSSYEQY
TRBJ1-2	TRBV12-3/TRBV12-4	ASSLTGNYGYT
TRBJ1-6	TRBV4-1	ASSQDGGGYSPLH
TRBJ2-7	TRBV6-2/TRBV6-3	ASATTYEQY
TRBJ1-5	TRBV27	ASSYGTENQPQH
TRBJ2-5	TRBV30	AWSVQGEETQY
TRBJ1-1	TRBV12-3/TRBV12-4	ASSWGQINTEAF
TRBJ1-1	TRBV30	AWSRGQGRTEAF
TRBJ1-2	TRBV2	ASRSWGQGSFDYGYT
TRBJ2-3	TRBV6-2/TRBV6-3	ASSFLRDRGQPDTQY
TRBJ2-2	TRBV7-9	AGSSARGGDANTGELF
TRBJ1-1	TRBV12-3/TRBV12-4	ASSSGRVRTEAF
TRBJ2-5	TRBV6-6	ASSYPIGPDRRYQETQY
TRBJ2-7	TRBV6-2/TRBV6-3	ASSYGPAAYEQY
TRBJ2-4	TRBV28	ASGFRGGVDIQY
TRBJ2-7	TRBV5-4	ASNADSYEQY
TRBJ2-5	TRBV7-8	ASSLGLAGDQETQY
TRBJ2-7	TRBV21-1	ASQDASSYGQY
TRBJ2-7	TRBV4-3	ASGQATRGEVNEQY
TRBJ2-2	TRBV5-3	ASSLALTANTGELF
TRBJ2-2	TRBV20-1	SARAGTHSTGELF
TRBJ2-7	TRBV20-1	SARVRQSSGSVYEQY
TRBJ2-7	TRBV19	ASSTGQRGKGEQY
TRBJ1-1	TRBV7-6	ASSPDTYTEAF
TRBJ2-7	TRBV29-1	SGGGHTYEQY
TRBJ2-7	TRBV29-1	SVEHGQGPYEQY
TRBJ2-1	TRBV6-2/TRBV6-3	ASGSGGSYNEQF
TRBJ2-2	TRBV5-4	ASSLSGFRTGELF
TRBJ2-5	TRBV6-6	ASSYPGTEQETQY
TRBJ1-6	TRBV4-3	ASSQDSVSGVNSPLH
TRBJ2-7	TRBV2	ASSEWGQGVMVEQY
TRBJ2-1	TRBV24-1	ATSDTHPFGQF
TRBJ2-3	TRBV6-2/TRBV6-3	ASSLDPDRGIDTQY
TRBJ2-7	TRBV4-3	ASSQAPGQGGEQY
TRBJ2-7	TRBV19	ASSFGTSLYEQY
TRBJ1-5	TRBV18	ASSPYSMSNQPQH
TRBJ2-5	TRBV7-8	ASSLAGTGGIKTQY
TRBJ2-7	TRBV25-1	ASSEFGAGTTFEQY
TRBJ1-5	TRBV4-1	ASSLIPMGSNQPQH
TRBJ2-3	TRBV11-2	ASSGILAGITDTQY
TRBJ2-5	TRBV12-3/TRBV12-4	ASSPVSGGLETQY
TRBJ2-7	TRBV5-1	ASSNGTGIYEQY
TRBJ2-3	TRBV12-3/TRBV12-4	ASSPHKTPTPTDTQY
TRBJ2-7	TRBV30	AWSVSDFYEQY
TRBJ2-7	TRBV2	ASSDSPRNYEQY
TRBJ2-3	TRBV6-5	ASSPRGSVDTQY
TRBJ1-2	TRBV5-4	ASSLVLYPEYGYT
TRBJ2-2	TRBV29-1	SVLTGYTGELF
TRBJ2-5	TRBV7-9	AGKRGEQETQY
TRBJ1-2	TRBV2	ATMRLAGTDYGYT
TRBJ2-3	TRBV20-1	SRPSTDTQY